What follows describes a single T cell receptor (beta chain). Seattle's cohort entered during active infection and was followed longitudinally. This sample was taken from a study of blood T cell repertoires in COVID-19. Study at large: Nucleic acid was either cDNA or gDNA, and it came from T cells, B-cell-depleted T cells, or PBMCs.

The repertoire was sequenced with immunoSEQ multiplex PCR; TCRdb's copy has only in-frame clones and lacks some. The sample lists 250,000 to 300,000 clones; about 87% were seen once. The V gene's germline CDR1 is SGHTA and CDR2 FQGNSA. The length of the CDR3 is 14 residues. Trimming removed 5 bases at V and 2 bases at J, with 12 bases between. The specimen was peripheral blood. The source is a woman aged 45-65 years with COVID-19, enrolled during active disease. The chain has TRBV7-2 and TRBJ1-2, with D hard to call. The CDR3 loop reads CASSPGINNYGYTF. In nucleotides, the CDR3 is TGTGCCAGCAGCCCCGGGATTAACAACTATGGCTACACCTTC.